The clone carrying this T cell receptor beta chain was seen only a few times. Its antigen is undetermined. Primers used in a second PCR of about 6 to 11 cycles were a sample-barcoded 5' primer and a J-beta primer mix. Template switching added a 12-random-nucleotide identifier to every cDNA molecule. A single record per CDR3 protein comes from TCRdb applying MiXCR to the 5' RACE reads. The data contain about 930,000 distinct CDR3 sequences, around 29% of them singletons. The data are from a study of blood T cells in healthy people across ages. Study-level findings and limits: PBMCs were not sorted, which prevented a conclusive comparison of naive versus antigen-experienced cells.

CDR3 size: 13 residues. Trimming shortened V by 4 bases and J by 6 bases, and 11 bases separated the two germline ends. In germline, CDR1 is SGDLS, CDR2 YYNGEE. Every donor provided ten milliliters of peripheral blood. These data also formed part of another study, on T cells of mothers and their children.

The chain recombines TRBV9 with TRBJ2-1; D ambiguous. Sequencing used blood. This receptor was identified in a woman aged 40 to 55 in good health. DNA for the CDR3: TGTGCCAGCAGCTCCCCCCAGGTCAATGAGCAGTTCTTC. Translated, it gives CASSSPQVNEQFF.